Shown below are 9 T cell receptor beta chains from a single sample sequenced in a study of T and B cells in COVID-19 patients. From blood, about 250-500 ng of genomic DNA served as TRB template. BIOMED2 TRB-A/B primer pools were used in multiplex TRB PCR. Using its own MiXCR run on the multiplex PCR reads, TCRdb lists one record per CDR3 protein. The repertoire holds 4,000 to 6,000 distinct CDR3 sequences, about a fifth seen once, with about 12% in the top ten. The sample comprised blood. All receptors derive from a human donor with active COVID-19.

The rearrangement links TRBV20-1 to TRBJ1-1; TRBD1 matches 8 bases. The V gene's germline CDR1 is DFQATT and CDR2 SNEGSKA (reference sequence). There are 14 residues in the CDR3. V was pared by 4 bases and J by 3 bases, with 7 bases of the junction left unmatched. CDR3 DNA: TGCAGTGCTACGGGCCCAGGGGGCCACACTGAAGCTTTCTTT. It encodes CSATGPGGHTEAFF.

This clonotype has only a few counts. The V gene is TRBV7-9, the J gene TRBJ2-3; 11 bases map to TRBD2. Per the germline V gene, CDR1 is SEHNR and CDR2 is FQNEAQ (reference sequence). The J segment lost 4 bases and the V segment lost 7 bases, leaving 16 bases of the junction unmatched. This CDR3 comprises 18 residues. CDR3 protein: CASTLPWTSGPGADTQYF. As DNA, the CDR3 is TGTGCCAGCACCCTACCCTGGACTAGCGGGCCGGGGGCAGATACGCAGTATTTT.

This clonotype is medium-sized (0.01 to 0.1%) in the sample. The CDR3 coding sequence is TGTGCCTGGAGTGTCCGACAGGGGGCGGATGGCTACACCTTC. As protein: CAWSVRQGADGYTF. The chain uses TRBV30 and TRBJ1-2, with 10 bases that match TRBD1. The CDR3 is 14 residues long. V gave up 0 bases and J gave up 6 bases; unmatched junction bases: 4. Germline CDR1 GTSNPN, CDR2 SVGIG (reference sequence).

This sequence joins TRBV11-1 and TRBJ1-6; 8 positions match TRBD1. Germline V gene sequence: CDR1 SGHAT, CDR2 FQDESV (reference sequence). The CDR3 spans 16 residues. The J segment lost 6 bases and the V segment lost 4 bases, leaving 8 bases of the junction unmatched. The CDR3 loop reads CASSSHDRGSNSPLHF. CDR3 DNA: TGTGCCAGCAGCTCCCACGACAGGGGAAGTAATTCACCCCTCCACTTT.

This clonotype was observed a few times. V and J are TRBV20-1 and TRBJ2-3; 10 bases match TRBD1. This CDR3 contains 14 residues. In germline, CDR1 is DFQATT, CDR2 SNEGSKA (reference sequence). With V trimmed by 6 bases and J by 4 bases, 7 bases remained unmatched. Here the CDR3 reads CSAAGQGFSDTQYF. As DNA, the CDR3 is TGCAGTGCAGCGGGACAGGGGTTCTCAGATACGCAGTATTTT.

This clonotype is large within its sample. This chain uses TRBV29-1 with TRBJ2-2; D is possibly TRBD1 (5 bases). V was shortened by 2 bases and J by 7 bases, with 17 bases between the two germline ends. The CDR3 spans 15 residues. Germline V lookup: CDR1 SQVTM, CDR2 ANQGSEA. The CDR3 nucleotides read TGCAGCGTTGAATTTTGGGGCAGGTATAGCGGGGAGCTGTTTTTT. Protein: CSVEFWGRYSGELFF.

The genes are TRBV25-1 and TRBJ2-3; no clear D gene. Trimming took 6 bases from V and 4 from J, leaving 5 bases between them. Per germline, CDR1 MGHDK and CDR2 SYGVNS. This CDR3 has 11 residues. CDR3 sequence (DNA): TGTGCCAGCAGGGATGCAGATACGCAGTATTTT. It yields the protein CASRDADTQYF. The complete variable domain, with remaining parts taken from reference TRBV25-1 and TRBJ2-3, reads EADIYQTPRYLVIGTGKKITLECSQTMGHDKMYWYQQDPGMELHLIHYSYGVNSTEKGDLSSESTVSRIRTEHFPLTLESARPSHTSQYLCASRDADTQYFGPGTRLTVL.

This clonotype is medium-sized by share. The chain recombines TRBV29-1 with TRBJ1-3; no firm D call. V was pared by 7 bases and J by 4 bases, with 14 bases between. The CDR3 extends over 13 amino acids. Germline V gene sequence: CDR1 SQVTM, CDR2 ANQGSEA. Here the CDR3 DNA reads TGCAGCGCCCGGTTGGCATCAGGAAACACCATATATTTT. Its translation is CSARLASGNTIYF. The full variable domain, with the rest looked up from reference TRBV29-1 and TRBJ1-3, is SAVISQKPSRDICQRGTSLTIQCQVDSQVTMMFWYRQQPGQSLTLIATANQGSEATYESGFVIDKFPISRPNLTFSTLTVSNMSPEDSSIYLCSARLASGNTIYFGEGSWLTVV.

The chain links TRBV20-1 to TRBJ2-3; TRBD1 matches 7 bases. The V and J ends lost 5 bases and 4 bases, in that order; junction bases with no gene match: 3. CDR3 length: 12 amino acids. Germline V lookup: CDR1 DFQATT, CDR2 SNEGSKA (reference sequence). CDR3 bases: TGCAGTGCTCGACAGGGTCCAGATACGCAGTATTTT. Translation gives CSARQGPDTQYF.